This T cell receptor (beta chain) derives from a study of T cell responses to AZD1222 COVID-19 vaccine. TCRdb's copy holds only in-frame clones and misses some; the assay was immunoSEQ multiplex PCR. The sample gives 130,000 to 150,000 clones, around 88% of which show up once; 3% to 4% is in the top ten. The CDR3 has 17 amino acids. The receptor's source is an adult in good health. Here the sequenced sample was peripheral blood, taken on day 0 of MenACWY control vaccination. This chain uses TRBV21-1 with TRBJ2-7; the table's TRBD1 call for D was not verified on the DNA. TRBV21-1 is marked as a pseudogene. The CDR3 DNA reads as TGTGCCAGCAGCAAAGATCGGACAGTTAGTAAACCCTACGAGCAGTACTTC. Translating gives CASSKDRTVSKPYEQYF.